This T cell receptor beta chain was found in a study of technical replicates of blood from a few donors. CDR1 is SNHLY and CDR2 is FYNNEI in the germline V gene. CDR3 length: 12 residues. V lost 7 bases and J lost 7; bases outside the gene matches: 4. TCRdb keeps only in-frame clones here, not all; method: immunoSEQ multiplex PCR. In the table there are over 70,000 clones, 90% to 95% of which are singletons. Sequencing was carried out using PBMCs. The rearrangement joins TRBV2 to TRBJ2-1; TRBD2 matches at 7 bases. The TCR sequence derives from a human donor in good health. Some clones in this sample may be carry-over from other donors' samples. The CDR3 reads CASKGGRNEQFF. The CDR3 DNA reads TGTGCCAGCAAAGGCGGGAGAAATGAGCAGTTCTTC.